This T cell receptor beta chain was recovered during a study of T cell repertoires in cytomegalovirus infection. For the study at large: The study used recently identified HLA-C-restricted and well-studied HLA-B-restricted CMV epitopes.

This clonotype has more than one count but fewer than ten. Its antigen remains unknown. The germline gene is not matched at one end of the junction; a read error may be the cause. The germline V gene encodes CDR1 SGHVS and CDR2 FNYEAQ. The CDR3 runs to 14 residues. Via MiXCR, TCRdb re-called the reads, giving one row per CDR3 protein. Among roughly 78,000 distinct CDR3 sequences, around 42% were seen once, and the ten largest hold over 90%. The starting material was CD8+ T cells from cultured PBMCs, obtained from culture after CMV antigen stimulation. The chain is built from TRBV7-6 and TRBJ2-7; 7 bases fit TRBD1. This clonotype was sampled from a human donor in good health (CMV status not recorded). Some clones in this sample may be carry-over from other donors' samples. The CDR3 here is CASSFRQGSYEQYF. The CDR3 DNA reads as TGTGCTAGCAGCTTTCGACAGGGAAGCTACGAGCAGTACTTC.